This passage covers 16 T cell receptor beta chains from one sample sequenced in a study of shared clonotypes between healthy human individuals. Here immunoSEQ multiplex PCR was the method, and the copy in TCRdb shows in-frame clones only, minus some. This table has over a million clones, roughly 96% appearing once. The sequenced sample was naive CD4+ T cells sorted from blood. Regarding subset: CD45RA+ positively selected. The source is a man aged 25-45 years in good health.

This sequence joins TRBV9 and TRBJ2-3, with 13 positions matching TRBD2. The CDR3 extends over 18 amino acids. From germline, CDR1 is SGDLS and CDR2 YYNGEE. After removal of 0 bases from V and 4 bases from J, the junction contained 8 bases not matched to a gene. The CDR3 bases are TGTGCCAGCAGCGTAGAGCCCAGGACTAGCGGGAGTTCAGATACGCAGTATTTT. Encoded protein: CASSVEPRTSGSSDTQYF.

The chain couples TRBV9 to TRBJ1-2; 10 bases line up with TRBD1. V lost 0 bases to trimming and J lost 5 bases; unmatched junction nucleotides: 10. The length of the CDR3 is 17 residues. Germline V lookup: CDR1 SGDLS, CDR2 YYNGEE. The CDR3 nucleotides read TGTGCCAGCAGCGTAGGTGGGACAGGGGATTTAGTATATGGCTACACCTTC. Translating gives CASSVGGTGDLVYGYTF. Filled out from reference TRBV9 and TRBJ1-2, the complete variable domain reads DSGVTQTPKHLITATGQRVTLRCSPRSGDLSVYWYQQSLDQGLQFLIQYYNGEERAKGNILERFSAQQFPDLHSELNLSSLELGDSALYFCASSVGGTGDLVYGYTFGSGTRLTVV.

As for this clone: The same CDR3 also results from other DNA sequences found in this sample. J is TRBJ2-7 and V is TRBV28; D not resolved. There are 12 residues in the CDR3. With 2 bases removed from V and 2 bases from J, the gap between germline ends came to 4 bases. Germline V CDR1 and CDR2: MDHEN, SYDVKM. The CDR3 DNA follows: TGTGCCAGCAGTTTACAGACCTACGAGCAGTACTTC. Translation gives CASSLQTYEQYF.

V and J are TRBV6-1 and TRBJ2-1, with a weak D call TRBD2 (5 bases). The V gene's germline CDR1 is MNHNS and CDR2 SASEGT. The CDR3 is made up of 13 amino acids. V lost 9 bases, J lost 8 bases, and 17 bases lay in between. CDR3 residues: CARSRDLGDEQFF. The DNA for the CDR3 is TGTGCCAGGTCAAGGGATCTCGGGGATGAGCAGTTCTTC.

This clone was seen a single time. This chain uses TRBV11-2 with TRBJ2-3; 10 bases agree with TRBD2. CDR1 SGHAT and CDR2 FQNNGV come from the germline V gene. Trimming at V came to 2 bases and at J to 4 bases, leaving 9 bases not matched to a gene. This CDR3 comprises 17 residues. Here the CDR3 DNA reads TGTGCCAGCAGCTTAAGGCGAGCGGGAGGGCCGGCAGATACGCAGTATTTT. This sequence encodes CASSLRRAGGPADTQYF.

This rearrangement joins TRBV6-1 to TRBJ2-7; 8 positions match TRBD1. This CDR3 has 14 amino acids. The germline V gene encodes CDR1 MNHNS and CDR2 SASEGT. V was clipped by 8 bases and J by 4 bases; unmatched bases: 10. The CDR3 spells CASLRTGTRYEQYF. CDR3 bases: TGTGCCAGCCTCAGGACAGGGACACGGTACGAGCAGTACTTC.

V usage is TRBV19 and J usage is TRBJ1-5, with D tentatively TRBD1 (5 bases). Trimming removed 7 bases from V and 9 bases from J, with 13 bases in between. The CDR3 loop spans 12 amino acids. Germline V gene data show CDR1 as LNHDA and CDR2 as SQIVND (reference sequence). DNA of the CDR3: TGTGCCAGTATGGGGCGCCTCGGGCCCCAGCATTTT. Protein: CASMGRLGPQHF.

V usage is TRBV30 and J usage is TRBJ2-2; 16 bases are a match to TRBD2. Germline values: CDR1 GTSNPN, CDR2 SVGIG (reference sequence). The CDR3 runs to 20 residues. The V gene end was trimmed by 0 bases and the J gene end by 5 bases; junction bases not matched to a gene: 12. The DNA of the CDR3 is TGTGCCTGGAGTGTATCGGGTTGGGGACTAGCGGGAGGGCGGACCGGGGAGCTGTTTTTT. This encodes CAWSVSGWGLAGGRTGELFF.

The gene calls are TRBV7-2 and TRBJ1-4, with 9 bases lining up with TRBD1. This CDR3 has 14 amino acids. With 6 bases clipped from V and 5 bases from J, the junction kept 4 bases outside the gene matches. From germline, CDR1 is SGHTA and CDR2 FQGNSA. DNA of the CDR3: TGTGCCAGCAGACCCGACAGGGGGAATGAAAAACTGTTTTTT. This gives the protein CASRPDRGNEKLFF.

The chain combines TRBV9 with TRBJ2-2, with 10 nucleotides matching TRBD2. J lost 3 bases, V lost 1 base, and 3 bases had no gene match. This CDR3 spans 16 amino acids. Germline V lookup: CDR1 SGDLS, CDR2 YYNGEE. For the CDR3, the DNA is TGTGCCAGCAGCGTACTAGCGGGAGTAGACACCGGGGAGCTGTTTTTT. It codes for CASSVLAGVDTGELFF.

The rearrangement links TRBV28 to TRBJ2-7; 7 bases are a match to TRBD2. This CDR3 contains 14 residues. The germline V gene encodes CDR1 MDHEN and CDR2 SYDVKM. The ends lost 3 bases at V and 3 bases at J; junction bases unmatched: 5. The chain's CDR3 is CASSFLREGYEQYF. CDR3 nucleotides: TGTGCCAGCAGTTTCCTCAGGGAGGGCTACGAGCAGTACTTC.

The rearrangement links TRBV28 to TRBJ2-7; 7 bases are shared with TRBD1. The CDR3 contains 15 residues. The V segment lost 4 bases and the J segment 2 bases; nucleotides outside the gene matches: 8. Germline V gene lookup returns CDR1 MDHEN and CDR2 SYDVKM. CDR3 DNA: TGTGCCAGCAGTTCCGAGGGGGCGGGTACCTACGAGCAGTACTTC. Translating it yields CASSSEGAGTYEQYF.

The chain joins TRBV11-2 to TRBJ1-4, with D uncertain. The CDR3 covers 12 residues. Germline V gene sequence: CDR1 SGHAT, CDR2 FQNNGV. Deletions cut 5 bases from V and 4 bases from J, with 5 bases between. CDR3 residues: CASSPYNEKLFF. The CDR3, as DNA: TGTGCCAGCAGCCCTTATAATGAAAAACTGTTTTTT.

V gene TRBV19 combines with J gene TRBJ1-1; D is possibly TRBD1 (6 bases). Trimming took off 5 bases at V and 2 bases at J, with 15 bases between the two ends. Germline V gene sequence: CDR1 LNHDA, CDR2 SQIVND (reference sequence). This CDR3 is built from 15 residues. CDR3 region: CASSSRLGGNTEAFF. CDR3 nucleotides: TGTGCCAGTAGTTCGCGGTTGGGGGGCAACACTGAAGCTTTCTTT. Combining the CDR3 with reference TRBV19 and TRBJ1-1 gives the whole variable domain DGGITQSPKYLFRKEGQNVTLSCEQNLNHDAMYWYRQDPGQGLRLIYYSQIVNDFQKGDIAEGYSVSREKKESFPLTVTSAQKNPTAFYLCASSSRLGGNTEAFFGQGTRLTVV.

This chain's CDR3 is CAISEREQRGAYEQYF. CDR3 sequence (DNA): TGTGCCATCAGTGAGAGGGAGCAACGTGGAGCCTACGAGCAGTACTTC. The chain combines TRBV10-3 with TRBJ2-7, with D perhaps TRBD2 (5 bases). CDR1 is ENHRY, CDR2 SYGVKD, per germline. CDR3 length: 16 residues. V lost 2 bases, J lost 2 bases, and 16 bases lay in between.

CDR3 coding DNA: TGTGCCAGCAGCCGTGACTTCAACGGTGAGCAGTTCTTC. Amino acid sequence: CASSRDFNGEQFF. The chain combines TRBV7-2 with TRBJ2-1; D gene uncertain. The V end was cut by 5 bases, the J end by 9 bases, with 14 bases between. CDR3 size: 13 residues. The germline V gene encodes CDR1 SGHTA and CDR2 FQGNSA.